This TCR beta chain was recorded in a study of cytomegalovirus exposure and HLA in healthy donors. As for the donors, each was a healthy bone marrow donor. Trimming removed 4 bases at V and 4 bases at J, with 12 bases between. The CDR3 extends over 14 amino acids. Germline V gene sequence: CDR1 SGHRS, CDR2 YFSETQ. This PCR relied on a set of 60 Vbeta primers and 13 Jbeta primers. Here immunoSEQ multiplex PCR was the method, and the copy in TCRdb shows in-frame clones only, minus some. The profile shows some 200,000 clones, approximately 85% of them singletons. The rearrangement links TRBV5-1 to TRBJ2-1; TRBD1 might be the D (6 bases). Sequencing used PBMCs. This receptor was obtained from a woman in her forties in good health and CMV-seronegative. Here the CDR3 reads CASSRDTFYNEQFF. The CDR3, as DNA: TGCGCCAGCAGCCGGGACACCTTTTACAATGAGCAGTTCTTC.